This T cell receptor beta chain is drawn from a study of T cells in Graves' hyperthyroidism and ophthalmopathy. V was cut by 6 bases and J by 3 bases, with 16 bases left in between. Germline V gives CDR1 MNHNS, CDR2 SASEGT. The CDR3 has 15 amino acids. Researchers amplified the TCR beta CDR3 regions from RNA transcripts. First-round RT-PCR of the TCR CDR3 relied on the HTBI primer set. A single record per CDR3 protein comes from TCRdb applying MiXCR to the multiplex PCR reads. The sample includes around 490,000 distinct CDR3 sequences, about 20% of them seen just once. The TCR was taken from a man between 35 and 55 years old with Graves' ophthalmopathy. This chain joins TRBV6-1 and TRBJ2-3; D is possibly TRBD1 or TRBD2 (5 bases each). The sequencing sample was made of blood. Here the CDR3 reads CASRKQEVATDTQYF. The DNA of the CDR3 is TGTGCCAGCAGAAAACAGGAGGTTGCGACAGATACGCAGTATTTT.